A selection of T cell receptor beta chains follows, all from one sample in a study of cytomegalovirus exposure and HLA in healthy donors. TCRdb keeps only in-frame clones here, not all; method: immunoSEQ multiplex PCR. This table has 45,000 to 65,000 clones, over 85% appearing once. The sample was PBMCs. The origin of the receptors is a woman younger than 30 in good health and CMV-seropositive. The CDR3 runs from the conserved cysteine through the conserved F or W. Each record gives: J gene, D gene, clone size, V gene, CDR3 protein, CDR3 DNA. D genes are given only for firm matches. Part of the rows lack a size; the others show once, few, many or a class for expanded clones.

j_gene: TRBJ1-1
d_gene: NA
abundance: NA
v_gene: TRBV7-9
CDR3aa: CASSQPVGATEAFF
CDR3nt: TGTGCCAGCAGCCAACCGGTGGGGGCTACTGAAGCTTTCTTT

j_gene: TRBJ1-3
d_gene: NA
abundance: NA
v_gene: TRBV11-1
CDR3aa: CASSLSPFNRLSGNTIYF
CDR3nt: TGTGCCAGCAGCTTATCCCCCTTCAATCGACTCTCTGGAAACACCATATATTTT

j_gene: TRBJ1-6
d_gene: TRBD1
abundance: NA
v_gene: TRBV28
CDR3aa: CASSPGQGVNSPLHF
CDR3nt: TGTGCCAGCAGTCCGGGACAGGGCGTTAATTCACCCCTCCACTTT

j_gene: TRBJ2-5
d_gene: NA
abundance: NA
v_gene: TRBV29-1
CDR3aa: CSVEGQGGETQYF
CDR3nt: TGCAGCGTTGAAGGGCAGGGGGGTGAGACCCAGTACTTC

j_gene: TRBJ1-6
d_gene: TRBD1
abundance: NA
v_gene: TRBV5-1
CDR3aa: CASSLAETGDSPLHF
CDR3nt: TGCGCCAGCAGCTTGGCCGAGACAGGGGATTCACCCCTCCACTTT

j_gene: TRBJ2-1
d_gene: TRBD2
abundance: NA
v_gene: TRBV6-1
CDR3aa: CASRALSGGANEQFF
CDR3nt: TGTGCCAGCAGGGCCCTGAGCGGGGGGGCGAATGAGCAGTTCTTC

j_gene: TRBJ1-3
d_gene: TRBD1
abundance: NA
v_gene: TRBV12-5
CDR3aa: CASGLGQGAGNTIYF
CDR3nt: TGTGCTAGTGGTTTGGGGCAGGGGGCTGGAAACACCATATATTTT

j_gene: TRBJ2-4
d_gene: TRBD2
abundance: NA
v_gene: TRBV4-2
CDR3aa: CASSQDLGLAGELAKNIQYF
CDR3nt: TGTGCCAGCAGCCAAGATCTAGGACTAGCGGGGGAACTAGCCAAAAACATTCAGTACTTC

j_gene: TRBJ1-4
d_gene: NA
abundance: NA
v_gene: TRBV19
CDR3aa: CASSMAPGTNEKLFF
CDR3nt: TGTGCCAGTAGTATGGCCCCAGGGACTAATGAAAAACTGTTTTTT

j_gene: TRBJ2-7
d_gene: NA
abundance: NA
v_gene: TRBV6-1
CDR3aa: CASSGTGLYEQYF
CDR3nt: TGTGCCAGCAGTGGGACAGGACTATACGAGCAGTACTTC

j_gene: TRBJ1-1
d_gene: NA
abundance: NA
v_gene: TRBV18
CDR3aa: CASSPLGGETEAFF
CDR3nt: TGTGCCAGCTCACCATTAGGAGGGGAAACTGAAGCTTTCTTT

j_gene: TRBJ1-2
d_gene: TRBD1
abundance: NA
v_gene: TRBV19
CDR3aa: CASRSLRDRPNYGYTF
CDR3nt: TGTGCCAGTAGGAGCCTCCGGGACAGACCTAACTATGGCTACACCTTC

j_gene: TRBJ1-2
d_gene: TRBD1
abundance: NA
v_gene: TRBV30
CDR3aa: CAWSSGTGDYGYTF
CDR3nt: TGTGCCTGGAGTTCCGGGACAGGGGACTATGGCTACACCTTC

j_gene: TRBJ2-5
d_gene: TRBD2
abundance: NA
v_gene: TRBV28
CDR3aa: CASSLGLAGGQETQYF
CDR3nt: TGTGCCAGCAGTTTAGGTCTAGCGGGGGGCCAAGAGACCCAGTACTTC

j_gene: TRBJ1-4
d_gene: TRBD1
abundance: NA
v_gene: TRBV29-1
CDR3aa: CSVEVRDRVEEKLFF
CDR3nt: TGCAGCGTTGAAGTTCGAGACAGGGTAGAGGAAAAACTGTTTTTT

j_gene: TRBJ2-3
d_gene: NA
abundance: NA
v_gene: TRBV4-3
CDR3aa: CASSQVRADTQYF
CDR3nt: TGCGCCAGCAGCCAAGTTCGAGCCGATACGCAGTATTTT

j_gene: TRBJ2-7
d_gene: TRBD2
abundance: NA
v_gene: TRBV19
CDR3aa: CATPPLAGAAYEQYF
CDR3nt: TGTGCCACGCCCCCCCTAGCGGGGGCCGCCTACGAGCAGTACTTC

j_gene: TRBJ1-5
d_gene: TRBD1
abundance: few
v_gene: TRBV29-1
CDR3aa: CSVMTGGENQPQHF
CDR3nt: TGCAGCGTTATGACAGGGGGCGAGAATCAGCCCCAGCATTTT

j_gene: TRBJ2-3
d_gene: NA
abundance: NA
v_gene: TRBV21-1
CDR3aa: CASSKSGASGDTQYF
CDR3nt: TGTGCCAGCAGCAAATCGGGTGCTAGCGGAGATACGCAGTATTTT

j_gene: TRBJ2-1
d_gene: TRBD1
abundance: NA
v_gene: TRBV7-9
CDR3aa: CASSERTGGASYNEQFF
CDR3nt: TGTGCCAGCAGCGAAAGGACAGGGGGCGCTTCCTACAATGAGCAGTTCTTC

j_gene: TRBJ2-5
d_gene: TRBD2
abundance: NA
v_gene: TRBV4-1
CDR3aa: CASSERLAGVRGFQETQYF
CDR3nt: TGCGCCAGCAGCGAACGACTAGCGGGGGTAAGGGGGTTCCAAGAGACCCAGTACTTC

j_gene: TRBJ2-3
d_gene: NA
abundance: NA
v_gene: TRBV15
CDR3aa: CATSSQGRVEDTQYF
CDR3nt: TGTGCCACCAGCAGCCAGGGCAGGGTGGAAGATACGCAGTATTTT

j_gene: TRBJ2-3
d_gene: TRBD2
abundance: NA
v_gene: TRBV19
CDR3aa: CASSVSGGTDTQYF
CDR3nt: TGTGCCAGTAGTGTTAGCGGGGGCACAGATACGCAGTATTTT

j_gene: TRBJ1-4
d_gene: NA
abundance: NA
v_gene: TRBV28
CDR3aa: CATHRGNEKLFF
CDR3nt: TGTGCCACCCACCGGGGGAATGAAAAACTGTTTTTT

j_gene: TRBJ1-1
d_gene: NA
abundance: NA
v_gene: TRBV4-1
CDR3aa: CASSQQNTEAFF
CDR3nt: TGCGCCAGCAGCCAACAGAACACTGAAGCTTTCTTT

j_gene: TRBJ2-3
d_gene: NA
abundance: NA
v_gene: TRBV28
CDR3aa: CASSLSTDTQYF
CDR3nt: TGTGCCAGCAGCCTCAGCACAGATACGCAGTATTTT

j_gene: TRBJ2-1
d_gene: NA
abundance: NA
v_gene: TRBV5-1
CDR3aa: CASSLAGSSYNEQFF
CDR3nt: TGCGCCAGCAGCTTGGCGGGGAGCTCCTACAATGAGCAGTTCTTC

j_gene: TRBJ1-2
d_gene: NA
abundance: NA
v_gene: TRBV13
CDR3aa: CASSLGPGTEYGYTF
CDR3nt: TGTGCCAGCAGCTTAGGCCCTGGAACGGAGTATGGCTACACCTTC

j_gene: TRBJ2-5
d_gene: TRBD2
abundance: NA
v_gene: TRBV7-3
CDR3aa: CASSSGLAGAEETQYF
CDR3nt: TGTGCCAGCAGCTCAGGACTAGCGGGAGCTGAGGAGACCCAGTACTTC

j_gene: TRBJ1-1
d_gene: NA
abundance: NA
v_gene: TRBV18
CDR3aa: CASSPWTENTEAFF
CDR3nt: TGTGCCAGCTCACCCTGGACAGAGAACACTGAAGCTTTCTTT

j_gene: TRBJ1-5
d_gene: NA
abundance: NA
v_gene: TRBV10-3
CDR3aa: CAISAAGNQPQHF
CDR3nt: TGTGCCATCAGTGCGGCGGGGAACCAGCCCCAGCATTTT

j_gene: TRBJ1-2
d_gene: NA
abundance: NA
v_gene: TRBV2
CDR3aa: CASSDWGDGYGYTF
CDR3nt: TGTGCCAGCAGTGATTGGGGGGACGGCTATGGCTACACCTTC

j_gene: TRBJ2-5
d_gene: NA
abundance: NA
v_gene: TRBV7-8
CDR3aa: CASSTRDRGGARKTQYF
CDR3nt: TGTGCCAGCAGCACGCGGGACAGAGGTGGAGCCCGTAAGACCCAGTACTTC